This entry is about one TCR beta chain. Germline-derived CDR1 and CDR2 are WSHSY and SAAADI. After removal of 6 bases from V and 7 bases from J, the junction contained 8 bases not matched to a gene. This CDR3 region has 15 residues. The data derive from a study of control samples from healthy donors and cancer patients. Produced via immunoSEQ multiplex PCR; TCRdb's table is partial and in-frame only. Among roughly 100,000 clones listed, about nine tenths were seen once. The J gene is TRBJ2-2, the V gene TRBV10-2, with 10 positions matching TRBD2. What was sequenced was blood. This TCR came from a woman aged 30 to 39 in good health. This CDR3 reads CASRIAGGDGGELFF. CDR3 bases: TGCGCCAGCAGAATAGCGGGGGGAGATGGCGGGGAGCTGTTTTTT.